These 23 T cell receptor beta chains were all obtained from the same sample, sequenced in a study of T cell repertoires in ileal Crohn's disease. Here immunoSEQ multiplex PCR was the method, and the copy in TCRdb shows in-frame clones only, minus some. This table holds approximately 15,000 clones, under 80% found once. Sequencing used ileal tissue. The receptors were gathered from an adult with Crohn's disease.

The rearrangement links TRBV19 to TRBJ1-6; 7 bases map to TRBD1. This CDR3 region has 16 residues. Germline CDR1 reads LNHDA; CDR2 reads SQIVND (reference sequence). J was trimmed by 5 bases and V by 5 bases; bases with no gene match: 9. The CDR3 loop reads CASSSHRDSDNSPLHF. In nucleotides, the CDR3 is TGTGCCAGTAGTTCGCACCGGGACAGTGATAATTCACCCCTCCACTTT.

The chain combines TRBV15 with TRBJ1-1; D is possibly TRBD1 (5 bases). With 10 bases removed from V and 2 bases from J, the gap between germline ends came to 17 bases. Germline V CDR1 and CDR2: LNHNV, YYDKDF (reference sequence). The CDR3 spans 14 residues. CDR3 sequence reads: CANTRNDSNTEAFF. The CDR3 DNA is TGTGCCAACACCCGAAACGACAGTAACACTGAAGCTTTCTTT.

The gene calls are TRBV2 and TRBJ1-1, with D hard to call. V was clipped by 8 bases and J by 0 bases, with 10 bases between them. CDR3 size: 13 residues. Germline CDR1 reads SNHLY; CDR2 reads FYNNEI. This CDR3 is CASVAVLNTEAFF. Written as DNA, the CDR3 is TGTGCCAGCGTGGCAGTCTTGAACACTGAAGCTTTCTTT.

This clone was counted only a few times. V is TRBV7-8 and J is TRBJ1-2, with 9 bases lining up with TRBD1. V lost 0 bases to trimming and J lost 2 bases; unmatched junction nucleotides: 7. The CDR3 covers 17 residues. Germline assignment: CDR1 SGHVS and CDR2 FQNEAQ. CDR3 region: CASSLAVLGTGNYGYTF. CDR3 nucleotide sequence: TGTGCCAGCAGCTTAGCCGTCCTCGGGACAGGGAACTATGGCTACACCTTC.

Here the CDR3 DNA reads TGTGCCAGCAGTGAATTTACTAGCGGGAGCTTGGAGCAGTACTTC. Its translation: CASSEFTSGSLEQYF. The V gene is TRBV25-1, the J gene TRBJ2-7, with 11 bases identical to TRBD2. The ends lost 1 base at V and 7 bases at J; junction bases unmatched: 6. This CDR3 has 15 residues. Looked up from germline, CDR1 is MGHDK and CDR2 is SYGVNS.

This clone came up a few times. The gene calls are TRBV6-5 and TRBJ2-7, with 9 bases fitting TRBD2. Germline lookup yields CDR1 MNHEY and CDR2 SVGAGI. This CDR3 has 14 residues. The junction had 7 bases not matched to a gene; V was cut back by 8 bases and J by 2 bases. For the CDR3, the DNA is TGTGCCAGCTGCGAGACTAGCGGCACCTACGAGCAGTACTTC. Amino acid sequence: CASCETSGTYEQYF.

This clone was observed a few times. The rearrangement joins TRBV6-1 to TRBJ1-1, with 7 nucleotides matching TRBD1. CDR1 is MNHNS and CDR2 is SASEGT in the germline V gene. V gave up 11 bases and J gave up 0 bases; unmatched junction bases: 6. The CDR3 sequence is 13 residues long. The CDR3 reads CAGGQAMNTEAFF. CDR3 sequence (DNA): TGTGCCGGAGGACAGGCCATGAACACTGAAGCTTTCTTT.

The V call is TRBV5-1, the J call TRBJ1-6, with TRBD1 as a possible D gene (6 bases). Germline CDR1 and CDR2: SGHRS and YFSETQ. Trimming took off 3 bases at V and 10 bases at J, with 17 bases between the two ends. CDR3 length equals 15 residues. Written as DNA, the CDR3 is TGCGCCAGCAGCTATCGGACAGAGCCGGGGTCACCCCTCCACTTT. It yields the protein CASSYRTEPGSPLHF.

This chain connects TRBV6-5 to TRBJ1-2; no firm D call. The CDR3 is 14 amino acids. V lost 3 bases and J lost 8, with 16 bases in between. The germline V gene has CDR1 MNHEY and CDR2 SVGAGI. The CDR3 is CASSYGGLRVGYTF. The CDR3 DNA reads as TGTGCCAGCAGTTATGGCGGCCTTCGGGTAGGCTACACCTTC.

This clone has a handful of counts. V gene TRBV6-4 combines with J gene TRBJ2-3; D is perhaps TRBD2 (7 bases). The CDR3 has 14 amino acids. The V gene lost 3 bases and the J gene lost 2 bases, with 9 bases spanning the gap. Germline CDR1 is MRHNA and CDR2 is SNTAGT. The CDR3 nucleotides are TGTGCCAGCAGTGAAGGGGGGGACACAGATACGCAGTATTTT. It yields the protein CASSEGGDTDTQYF.

The CDR3 DNA sequence: TGTGCCAGCAGTGAAAATAGGGGGCGAGGGTACTATGGCTACACCTTC. Translating it yields CASSENRGRGYYGYTF. The chain uses TRBV2 and TRBJ1-2; TRBD1 agrees at 7 bases. Germline V gene sequence: CDR1 SNHLY, CDR2 FYNNEI. The length of the CDR3 is 16 residues. V shed 2 bases and J 3 bases; nucleotides not matched to a gene: 9.

This chain's CDR3 is CASSYGGAWSNSPLHF. CDR3 sequence (DNA): TGTGCCAGCAGTTACGGGGGCGCTTGGTCTAATTCACCCCTCCACTTT. The J gene is TRBJ1-6, the V gene TRBV6-5; a weak D match, TRBD1 (6 bases). The CDR3 extends over 16 amino acids. V lost 2 bases and J lost 6, with 14 bases in between. Germline V gene lookup returns CDR1 MNHEY and CDR2 SVGAGI.

The chain recombines TRBV9 with TRBJ2-3; D possibly corresponds to TRBD1 (6 bases). This CDR3 is built from 16 residues. V lost 0 bases and J lost 3, with 14 bases in between. CDR1 and CDR2 (germline): SGDLS, YYNGEE. This chain's CDR3 is CASSVVLGAGTDTQYF. The CDR3 DNA reads TGTGCCAGCAGCGTAGTATTGGGGGCCGGGACAGATACGCAGTATTTT.

This chain uses TRBV6-1 with TRBJ1-2; D unresolved. V was pared by 3 bases and J by 4 bases, with 9 bases between. The CDR3 consists of 13 residues. Germline V gene sequence: CDR1 MNHNS, CDR2 SASEGT. The CDR3 loop reads CASSDGRLYGYTF. In DNA form, the CDR3 reads TGTGCCAGCAGTGACGGCAGGCTCTATGGCTACACCTTC.

The rearrangement joins TRBV27 to TRBJ1-2; the D is unclear. In germline, CDR1 is MNHEY, CDR2 SMNVEV (reference sequence). Trimming shortened V by 0 bases and J by 4 bases, and 12 bases separated the two germline ends. This CDR3 region has 15 residues. The CDR3 DNA sequence: TGTGCCAGCAGTTTATCCTCGGCGGCCCTCTATGGCTACACCTTC. Protein: CASSLSSAALYGYTF.

V usage is TRBV2 and J usage is TRBJ1-4; weak D call: TRBD1 (5 bases). CDR1 SNHLY and CDR2 FYNNEI come from the germline V gene. Trimming removed 2 bases at V and 4 bases at J, with 14 bases between. The CDR3 is 16 residues long. In DNA form, the CDR3 reads TGTGCCAGCAGTGAATACGGAACAGGCCTTAATGAAAAACTGTTTTTT. This sequence encodes CASSEYGTGLNEKLFF.

The chain combines TRBV6-1 with TRBJ1-1; TRBD1 might be the D (6 bases). CDR3 length equals 13 residues. Trimming removed 6 bases at V and 5 bases at J, with 13 bases between. Looked up from germline, CDR1 is MNHNS and CDR2 is SASEGT. The chain's CDR3 is CASRLEGGTEAFF. The CDR3 nucleotides are TGTGCCAGCAGACTGGAAGGGGGTACTGAAGCTTTCTTT.

The J gene is TRBJ2-1, the V gene TRBV6-4, with 10 bases that match TRBD2. Unmatched junction bases numbered 5, after V lost 6 bases and J lost 9 bases. Germline V CDR1 and CDR2: MRHNA, SNTAGT. CDR3 length equals 13 residues. DNA of the CDR3: TGTGCCAGCAGCCCTAGCGGGAGCGGTGAGCAGTTCTTC. Translated: CASSPSGSGEQFF.

The chain couples TRBV11-2 to TRBJ1-2, with D perhaps TRBD1 (6 bases). Trimming cost V 5 bases and J 2 bases, with 24 bases left between them. CDR3 length: 18 residues. The germline gives CDR1 SGHAT, CDR2 FQNNGV. This CDR3 reads CASSPVGLRQETNYGYTF. In DNA form, the CDR3 reads TGTGCCAGCAGCCCAGTGGGCCTTCGACAGGAAACAAACTATGGCTACACCTTC.

This clone occurred once. The V gene is TRBV28, the J gene TRBJ2-7, with TRBD1 as a possible D gene (6 bases). CDR1 is MDHEN and CDR2 is SYDVKM in the germline V gene. The V gene lost 5 bases and the J gene lost 9 bases, with 20 bases spanning the gap. This CDR3 has 14 amino acids. As DNA, the CDR3 is TGTGCCAGCAGTGCCCCAGGGGATCTACGACGGCAGTACTTC. This translates into CASSAPGDLRRQYF.

The chain is built from TRBV27 and TRBJ2-7, with 10 bases lining up with TRBD2. V shed 0 bases, J shed 0 bases, and the junction held 2 bases outside the gene matches. The CDR3 runs to 16 residues. The V gene's germline CDR1 is MNHEY and CDR2 SMNVEV (reference sequence). This chain's CDR3 is CASSLSLAGASYEQYF. The CDR3 DNA follows: TGTGCCAGCAGTTTATCTCTAGCGGGGGCCTCCTACGAGCAGTACTTC.

V and J are TRBV2 and TRBJ1-1; 7 bases line up with TRBD1. Germline CDR1 reads SNHLY; CDR2 reads FYNNEI. V shed 6 bases and J 3 bases; nucleotides not matched to a gene: 7. CDR3 length: 14 amino acids. CDR3 in amino acids: CASRYFTGDTEAFF. The CDR3, as DNA: TGTGCCAGCAGATACTTTACAGGGGACACTGAAGCTTTCTTT.

The genes are TRBV6-1 and TRBJ2-3, with 9 positions matching TRBD2. This CDR3 comprises 16 residues. V lost 0 bases, J lost 0 bases, and 1 base stayed unmatched. The germline V gene has CDR1 MNHNS and CDR2 SASEGT. The CDR3 sequence: CASSEASGGSTDTQYF. CDR3 coding DNA: TGTGCCAGCAGTGAAGCTAGCGGGGGTAGCACAGATACGCAGTATTTT.